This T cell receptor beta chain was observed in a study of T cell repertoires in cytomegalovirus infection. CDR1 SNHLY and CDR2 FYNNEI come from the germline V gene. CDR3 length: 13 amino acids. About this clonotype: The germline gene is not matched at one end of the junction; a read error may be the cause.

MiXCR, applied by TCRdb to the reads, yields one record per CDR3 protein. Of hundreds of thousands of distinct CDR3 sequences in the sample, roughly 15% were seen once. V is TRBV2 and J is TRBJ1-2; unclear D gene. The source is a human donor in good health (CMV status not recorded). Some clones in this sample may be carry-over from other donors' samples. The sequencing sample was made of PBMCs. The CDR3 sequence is CASSVGNSEGYPF. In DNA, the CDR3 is TGTGCCAGCAGTGTGGGGAATTCTGAAGGCTACCCCTTC.